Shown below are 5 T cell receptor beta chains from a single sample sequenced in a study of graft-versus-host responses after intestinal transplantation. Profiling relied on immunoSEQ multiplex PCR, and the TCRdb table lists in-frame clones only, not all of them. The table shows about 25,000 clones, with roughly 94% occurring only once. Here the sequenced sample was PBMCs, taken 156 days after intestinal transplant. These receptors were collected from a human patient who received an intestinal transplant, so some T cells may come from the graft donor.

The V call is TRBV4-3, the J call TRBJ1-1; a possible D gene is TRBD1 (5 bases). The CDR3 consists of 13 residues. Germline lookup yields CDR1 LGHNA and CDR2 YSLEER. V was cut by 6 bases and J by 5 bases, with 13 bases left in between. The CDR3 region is CASSAVGGTEAFF. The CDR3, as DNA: TGCGCCAGCAGTGCCGTCGGGGGGACTGAAGCTTTCTTT.

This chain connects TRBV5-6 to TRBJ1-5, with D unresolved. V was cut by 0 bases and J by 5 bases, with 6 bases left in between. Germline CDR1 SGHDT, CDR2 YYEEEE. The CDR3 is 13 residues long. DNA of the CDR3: TGTGCCAGCAGCTTGGCGAACGATCAGCCCCAGCATTTT. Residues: CASSLANDQPQHF.

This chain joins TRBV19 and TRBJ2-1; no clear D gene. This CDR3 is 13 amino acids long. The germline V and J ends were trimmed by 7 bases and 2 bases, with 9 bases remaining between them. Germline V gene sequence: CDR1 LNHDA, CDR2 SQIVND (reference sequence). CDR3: CASTQRPYNEQFF. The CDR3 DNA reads TGTGCCAGTACCCAGAGGCCCTACAATGAGCAGTTCTTC.

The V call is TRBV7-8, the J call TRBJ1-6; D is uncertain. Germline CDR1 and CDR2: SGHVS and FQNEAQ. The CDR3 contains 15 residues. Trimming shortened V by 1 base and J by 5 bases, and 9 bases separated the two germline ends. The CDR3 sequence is CASSLEQLNNSPLHF. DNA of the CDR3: TGTGCCAGCAGCTTAGAACAGCTTAATAATTCACCCCTCCACTTT.

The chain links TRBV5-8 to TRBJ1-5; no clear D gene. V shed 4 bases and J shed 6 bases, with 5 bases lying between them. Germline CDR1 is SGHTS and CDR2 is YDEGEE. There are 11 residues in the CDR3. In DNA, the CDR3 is TGTGCCAGCAGCATGAGTCAGCCCCAGCATTTT. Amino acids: CASSMSQPQHF.